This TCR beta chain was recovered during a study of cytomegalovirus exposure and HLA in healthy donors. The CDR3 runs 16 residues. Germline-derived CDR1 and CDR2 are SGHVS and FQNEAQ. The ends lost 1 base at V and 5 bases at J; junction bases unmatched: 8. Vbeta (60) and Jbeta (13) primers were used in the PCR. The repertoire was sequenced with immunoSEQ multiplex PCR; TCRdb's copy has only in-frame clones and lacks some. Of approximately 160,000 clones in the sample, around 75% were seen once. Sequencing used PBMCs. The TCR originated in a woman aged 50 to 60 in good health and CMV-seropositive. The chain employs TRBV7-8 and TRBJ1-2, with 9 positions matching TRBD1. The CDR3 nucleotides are TGTGCCAGCAGCTTAGGATCGGGACAGGGAGAGTATGGCTACACCTTC. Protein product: CASSLGSGQGEYGYTF. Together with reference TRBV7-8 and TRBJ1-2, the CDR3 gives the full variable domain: GAGVSQSPRYKVAKRGQDVALRCDPISGHVSLFWYQQALGQGPEFLTYFQNEAQLDKSGLPSDRFFAERPEGSVSTLKIQRTQQEDSAVYLCASSLGSGQGEYGYTFGSGTRLTVV.